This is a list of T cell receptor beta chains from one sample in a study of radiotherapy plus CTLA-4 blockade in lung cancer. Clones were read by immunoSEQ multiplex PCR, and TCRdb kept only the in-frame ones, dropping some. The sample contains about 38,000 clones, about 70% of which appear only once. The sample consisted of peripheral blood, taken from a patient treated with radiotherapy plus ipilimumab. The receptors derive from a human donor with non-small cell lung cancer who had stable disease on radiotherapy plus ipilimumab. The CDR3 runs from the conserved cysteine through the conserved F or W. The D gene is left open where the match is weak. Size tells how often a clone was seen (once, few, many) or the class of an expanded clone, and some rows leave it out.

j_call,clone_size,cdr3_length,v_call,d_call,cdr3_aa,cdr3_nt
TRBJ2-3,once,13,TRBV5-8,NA,CASSLGATDTQYF,TGTGCCAGCAGCTTAGGTGCAACGGATACGCAGTATTTT
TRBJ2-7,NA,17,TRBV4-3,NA,CASSHSLSSRVFYEQYF,TGCGCCAGCAGCCATTCCCTAAGTAGCAGGGTATTCTACGAGCAGTACTTC
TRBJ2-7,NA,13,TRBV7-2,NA,CASSSPSPYEQYF,TGTGCCAGCAGCTCACCTAGCCCCTACGAGCAGTACTTT
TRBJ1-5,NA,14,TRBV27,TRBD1,CASSLQGGHQPQHF,TGTGCCAGCAGTTTGCAGGGGGGGCATCAGCCCCAGCATTTT
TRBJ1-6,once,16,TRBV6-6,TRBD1,CASSREGQGGVSPLHF,TGTGCCAGCAGTAGGGAGGGACAGGGCGGGGTTTCACCCCTCCACTTT
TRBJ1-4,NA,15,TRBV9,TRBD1,CASSVGQGNNEKLFF,TGTGCCAGCAGCGTAGGACAGGGCAATAATGAAAAACTGTTTTTT
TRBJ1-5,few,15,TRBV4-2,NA,CASSQDWDFDQPQHF,TGTGCCAGCAGCCAAGATTGGGATTTTGATCAGCCCCAGCATTTT
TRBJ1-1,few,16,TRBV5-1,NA,CASSSTVDTLRAEAFF,TGCGCCAGCAGCTCGACGGTGGACACGCTGAGGGCTGAAGCTTTCTTT
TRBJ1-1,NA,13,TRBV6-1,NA,CASETVPGAEAFF,TGTGCCAGCGAGACAGTCCCCGGGGCTGAAGCTTTCTTT
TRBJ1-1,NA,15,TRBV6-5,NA,CASSYQQGSKTEAFF,TGTGCCAGCAGTTACCAACAAGGAAGCAAAACTGAAGCTTTCTTT
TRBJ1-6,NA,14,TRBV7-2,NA,CASPEPGVESPLHF,TGTGCCAGTCCGGAGCCGGGGGTTGAGTCACCCCTCCACTTT
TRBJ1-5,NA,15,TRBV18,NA,CASSPDWGQDQPQHF,TGTGCCAGCTCACCAGACTGGGGACAAGACCAGCCCCAGCATTTT
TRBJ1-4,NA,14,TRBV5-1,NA,CASSLDSSNEKLFF,TGCGCCAGCAGCTTGGACAGTTCTAATGAAAAACTGTTTTTT
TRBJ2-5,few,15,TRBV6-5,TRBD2,CASSSDGGAGQTQYF,TGTGCCAGCAGTTCGGACGGGGGGGCCGGTCAGACCCAGTACTTC
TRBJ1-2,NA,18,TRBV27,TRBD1,CASRPVTTGGTSNYGYTF,TGTGCCAGCAGGCCCGTGACGACAGGGGGTACTTCTAACTATGGCTACACCTTC
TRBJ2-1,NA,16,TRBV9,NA,CASSVGSLDLYNEQFF,TGTGCCAGCAGCGTAGGTAGCCTGGATTTATACAATGAGCAGTTCTTC
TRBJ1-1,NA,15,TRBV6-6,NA,CASSDHDPGNTEAFF,TGTGCCAGCAGTGACCATGACCCCGGGAACACTGAAGCTTTCTTT
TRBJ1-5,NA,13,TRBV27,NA,CASSFRGQQPQHF,TGTGCCAGCAGTTTCCGGGGCCAACAGCCCCAGCATTTT
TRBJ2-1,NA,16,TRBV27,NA,CASSSELPRSYNEQFF,TGTGCCAGCAGCTCAGAGTTACCGCGCTCCTACAATGAGCAGTTCTTC
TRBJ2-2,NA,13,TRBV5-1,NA,CASSVAVAGELFF,TGCGCCAGCAGCGTGGCGGTGGCCGGGGAGCTGTTTTTT
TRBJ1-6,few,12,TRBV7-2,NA,CASSVQVAPLHF,TGTGCCAGCAGCGTACAGGTTGCCCCCCTCCACTTT
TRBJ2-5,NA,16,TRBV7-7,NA,CASSLSSRGAKETQYF,TGTGCCAGCAGCTTAAGTTCCAGGGGGGCCAAAGAGACCCAGTACTTC
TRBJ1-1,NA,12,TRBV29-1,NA,CSVEVGGAEAFF,TGCAGCGTTGAAGTTGGCGGCGCTGAAGCTTTCTTT
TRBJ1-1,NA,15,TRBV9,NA,CASSLRPGGNTEAFF,TGTGCCAGCAGCTTGCGCCCCGGGGGGAACACTGAAGCTTTCTTT
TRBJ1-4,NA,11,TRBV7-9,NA,CASSLGRKLFF,TGTGCCAGCAGCTTAGGCCGGAAACTGTTTTTT
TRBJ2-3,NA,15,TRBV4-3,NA,CASSQGERSTDTQYF,TGCGCCAGCAGCCAAGGGGAGCGAAGCACAGATACGCAGTATTTT
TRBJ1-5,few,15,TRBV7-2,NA,CASSFDSTSNQPQHF,TGTGCCAGCAGCTTTGACAGCACTAGCAATCAGCCCCAGCATTTT
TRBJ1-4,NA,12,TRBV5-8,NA,CASSPSQLLLFF,TGTGCCAGCAGCCCTTCGCAACTATTGCTGTTTTTT
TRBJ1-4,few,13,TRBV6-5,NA,CASSPDSNEKLFF,TGTGCCAGCAGTCCGGACAGCAATGAAAAACTGTTTTTT
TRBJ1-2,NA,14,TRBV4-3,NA,CASSQEGWDWGYTF,TGCGCCAGCAGCCAAGAAGGGTGGGACTGGGGCTACACCTTC
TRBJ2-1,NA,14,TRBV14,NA,CASSQGRRVQGQFF,TGTGCCAGCAGCCAAGGACGAAGGGTCCAAGGGCAGTTCTTC
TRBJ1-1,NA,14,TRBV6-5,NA,CASSYTGRDTEAFF,TGTGCCAGCAGTTACACCGGGAGAGACACTGAAGCTTTCTTT
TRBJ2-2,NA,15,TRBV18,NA,CASSLGRGNTGELFF,TGTGCCAGCTCGCTGGGACGGGGGAACACCGGGGAGCTGTTTTTT
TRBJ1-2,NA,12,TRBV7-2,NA,CASSLIQGIYTF,TGTGCCAGCAGCTTAATTCAGGGGATTTACACCTTC
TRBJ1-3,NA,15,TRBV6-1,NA,CASSRAGDSGNTIYF,TGTGCCAGCTCCCGGGCCGGGGACTCTGGAAACACCATATATTTT
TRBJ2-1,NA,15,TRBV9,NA,CASSVSDNSYNEQFF,TGTGCCAGCAGCGTCTCCGACAATAGTTACAATGAGCAGTTCTTC
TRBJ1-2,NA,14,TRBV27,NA,CASSFIQGAYGYTF,TGTGCCAGCAGTTTCATACAGGGAGCCTATGGCTACACCTTC
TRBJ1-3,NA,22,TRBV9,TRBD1,CASSGKGQGEDRTQVSGNTIYF,TGTGCCAGCAGCGGAAAAGGACAGGGGGAGGACAGAACGCAGGTATCTGGAAACACCATATATTTT
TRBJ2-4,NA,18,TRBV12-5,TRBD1,CASGLGPDRGDLENIQYF,TGTGCTAGTGGTTTGGGACCCGACAGGGGAGATCTGGAAAACATTCAGTACTTC
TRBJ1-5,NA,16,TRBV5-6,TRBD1,CASSFSGTGVYQPQHF,TGTGCCAGCAGCTTCTCCGGGACAGGGGTCTATCAGCCCCAGCATTTT
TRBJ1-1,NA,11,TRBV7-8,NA,CASSWRTEAFF,TGTGCCAGCTCCTGGAGGACTGAAGCTTTCTTT
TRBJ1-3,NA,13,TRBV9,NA,CASSPGSGNTIYF,TGTGCCAGCAGCCCAGGATCTGGAAACACCATATATTTT
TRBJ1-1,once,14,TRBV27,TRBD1,CASSSGTGYTEAFF,TGTGCCAGCAGTTCCGGGACAGGGTATACTGAAGCTTTCTTT
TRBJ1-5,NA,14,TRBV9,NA,CASSRGGTYQPQHF,TGTGCCAGCAGCCGAGGAGGGACGTATCAGCCCCAGCATTTT
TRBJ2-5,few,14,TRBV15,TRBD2,CATSRGDGGKTQYF,TGTGCCACCAGCAGAGGGGACGGGGGGAAGACCCAGTACTTC
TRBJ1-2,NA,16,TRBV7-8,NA,CASSPHRGFPLGGYTF,TGTGCCAGCAGCCCCCACCGCGGGTTTCCCCTAGGTGGCTACACCTTC
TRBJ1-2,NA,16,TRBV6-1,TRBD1,CASSDPGQGANYGYTF,TGTGCCAGCAGTGACCCGGGACAGGGGGCCAACTATGGCTACACCTTC
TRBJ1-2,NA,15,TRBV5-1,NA,CASRMERGSPYGHTF,TGCGCCAGCAGGATGGAGAGGGGTAGTCCCTATGGCCACACCTTC
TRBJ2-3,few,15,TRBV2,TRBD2,CASSSVGGVTDTQYF,TGTGCCAGCAGTTCAGTGGGGGGGGTCACAGATACGCAGTATTTT
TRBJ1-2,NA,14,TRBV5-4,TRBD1,CASSPSTGVYGYTF,TGTGCCAGCAGCCCGTCGACAGGGGTCTATGGCTACACCTTC
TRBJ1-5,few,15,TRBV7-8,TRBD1,CASSLAGTENQPQHF,TGTGCCAGCAGCTTAGCCGGGACAGAGAATCAGCCCCAGCATTTT
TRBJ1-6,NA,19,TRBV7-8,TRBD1,CASSSTYPGQGAGNSPLHF,TGTGCCAGCAGCTCTACTTACCCGGGACAGGGGGCCGGTAATTCACCCCTCCACTTT
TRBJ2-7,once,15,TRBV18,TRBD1,CASSYTGGANYEQYF,TGTGCCAGCTCGTATACAGGGGGCGCAAATTACGAGCAGTACTTC